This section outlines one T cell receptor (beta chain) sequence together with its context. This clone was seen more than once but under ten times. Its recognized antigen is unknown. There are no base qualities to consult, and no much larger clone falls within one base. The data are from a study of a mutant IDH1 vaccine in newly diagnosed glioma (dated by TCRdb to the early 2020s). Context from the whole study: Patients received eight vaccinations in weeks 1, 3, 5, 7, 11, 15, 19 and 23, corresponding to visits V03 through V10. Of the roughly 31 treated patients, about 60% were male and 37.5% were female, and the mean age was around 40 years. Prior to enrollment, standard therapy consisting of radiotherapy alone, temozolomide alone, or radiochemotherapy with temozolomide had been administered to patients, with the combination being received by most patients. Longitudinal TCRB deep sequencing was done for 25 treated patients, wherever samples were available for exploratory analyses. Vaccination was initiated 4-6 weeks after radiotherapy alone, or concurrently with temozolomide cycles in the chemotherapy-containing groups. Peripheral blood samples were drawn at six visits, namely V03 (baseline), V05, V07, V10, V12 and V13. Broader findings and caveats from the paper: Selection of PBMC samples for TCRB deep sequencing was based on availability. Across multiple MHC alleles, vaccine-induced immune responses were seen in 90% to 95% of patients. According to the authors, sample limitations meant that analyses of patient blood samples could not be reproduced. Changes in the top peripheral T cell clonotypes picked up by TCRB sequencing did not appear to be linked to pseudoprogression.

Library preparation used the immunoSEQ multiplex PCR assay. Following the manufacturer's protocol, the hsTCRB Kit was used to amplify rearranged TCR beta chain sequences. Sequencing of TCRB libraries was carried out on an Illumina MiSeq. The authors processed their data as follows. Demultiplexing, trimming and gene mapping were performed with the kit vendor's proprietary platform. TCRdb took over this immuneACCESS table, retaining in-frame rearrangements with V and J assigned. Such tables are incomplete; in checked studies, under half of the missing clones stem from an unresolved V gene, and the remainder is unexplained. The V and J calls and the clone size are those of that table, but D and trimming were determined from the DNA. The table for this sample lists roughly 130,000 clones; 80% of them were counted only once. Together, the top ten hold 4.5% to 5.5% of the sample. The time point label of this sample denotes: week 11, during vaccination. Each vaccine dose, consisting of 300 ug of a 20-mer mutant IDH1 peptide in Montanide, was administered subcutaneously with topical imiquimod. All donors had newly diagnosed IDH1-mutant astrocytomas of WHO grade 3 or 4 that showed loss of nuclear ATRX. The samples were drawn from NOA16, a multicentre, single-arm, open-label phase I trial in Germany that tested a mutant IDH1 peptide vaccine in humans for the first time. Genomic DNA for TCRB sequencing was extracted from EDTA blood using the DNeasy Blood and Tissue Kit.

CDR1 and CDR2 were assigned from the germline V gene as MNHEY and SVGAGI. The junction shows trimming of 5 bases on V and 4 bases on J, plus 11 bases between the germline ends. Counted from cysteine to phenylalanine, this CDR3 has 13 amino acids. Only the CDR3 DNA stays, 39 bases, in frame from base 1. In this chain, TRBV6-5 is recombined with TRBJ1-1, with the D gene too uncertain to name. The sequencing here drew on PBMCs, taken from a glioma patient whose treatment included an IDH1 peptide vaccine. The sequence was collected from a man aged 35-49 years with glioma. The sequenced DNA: TGTGCCAGCAGTGAAGGGTTGTTCACTGAAGCTTTCTTT. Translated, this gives CASSEGLFTEAFF.